One sample yielded the 6 T cell receptor beta chains listed below, sequenced in a study of cytomegalovirus exposure and HLA in healthy donors. Primers included in the PCR were 60 Vbeta and 13 Jbeta primers. Assay: immunoSEQ multiplex PCR; the TCRdb copy retains only in-frame clones and omits some. The sample lists about 170,000 clones; approximately 79% were seen once. The specimen was PBMCs. These receptors all come from a man in his forties or fifties in good health and CMV-seropositive.

The genes are TRBV12-5 and TRBJ1-1, with D hard to call. V lost 3 bases and J lost 9, with 14 bases in between. This CDR3 has 13 amino acids. The germline gives CDR1 LGHNT, CDR2 FRNRAP. The CDR3 DNA is TGTGCTAGTGGTTTATCGGTAATTGGTAAAGCTTTCTTT. Translated: CASGLSVIGKAFF.

This clone was counted between two and nine times. At one end, the junction sequence differs from germline, possibly due to a read error. This chain connects TRBV10-2 to TRBJ2-6, with TRBD1 as a possible D gene (5 bases). CDR3 length: 14 amino acids. Germline CDR1 is WSHSY and CDR2 is SAAADI. CDR3 residues: CASSVRGGANGLTF. The CDR3 bases are TGCGCCAGCAGTGTTAGGGGTGGGGCCAACGGCCTGACTTTC.

The chain has TRBV18 and TRBJ2-1; no firm D call. V lost 1 base to trimming and J lost 7 bases, with 5 bases between them. The CDR3 is 12 residues long. The germline gives CDR1 KGHSH, CDR2 LQKENI. The CDR3 here is CASSPLRNEQFF. The DNA of the CDR3 is TGTGCCAGCTCACCACTCAGGAATGAGCAGTTCTTC.

This clone has more than one count but fewer than ten. V usage is TRBV6-5 and J usage is TRBJ2-7, with TRBD2 matching 11 bases. The V segment lost 6 bases and the J segment 4 bases; nucleotides outside the gene matches: 5. Germline-derived CDR1 and CDR2 are MNHEY and SVGAGI. The CDR3 sequence is 14 residues long. The CDR3 sequence is CASRLAGGPYEQYF. CDR3 DNA sequence: TGTGCCAGCAGATTAGCGGGAGGGCCATACGAGCAGTACTTC.

V and J are TRBV5-1 and TRBJ2-2; 8 bases are shared with TRBD2. The V segment lost 4 bases and the J segment 7 bases; nucleotides outside the gene matches: 12. The CDR3 contains 16 residues. Germline V gene sequence: CDR1 SGHRS, CDR2 YFSETQ. The CDR3 region is CASSPSGAGVGGELFF. For the CDR3, the DNA is TGCGCCAGCAGCCCAAGTGGAGCGGGAGTCGGCGGGGAGCTGTTTTTT.

The genes are TRBV9 and TRBJ2-5, with a possible D match to TRBD1 (6 bases). Germline CDR1 SGDLS, CDR2 YYNGEE. Trimming stripped 4 bases from V and 5 bases from J, with 15 bases between. CDR3 length: 14 residues. The DNA for the CDR3 is TGTGCCAGCAGCCCACAGGGCTTTGGGGAGACCCAGTACTTC. This translates into CASSPQGFGETQYF.